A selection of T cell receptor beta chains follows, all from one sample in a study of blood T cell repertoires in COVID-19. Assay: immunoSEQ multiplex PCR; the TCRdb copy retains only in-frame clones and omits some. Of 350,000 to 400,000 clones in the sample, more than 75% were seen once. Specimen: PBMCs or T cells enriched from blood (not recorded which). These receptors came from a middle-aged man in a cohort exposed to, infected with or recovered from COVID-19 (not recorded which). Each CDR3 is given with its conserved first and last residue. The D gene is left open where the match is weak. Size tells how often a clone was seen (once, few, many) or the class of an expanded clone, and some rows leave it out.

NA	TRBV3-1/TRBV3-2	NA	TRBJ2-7	TGTGCCAGCAGCCAAGCAGGGTCCGAGCAGTACTTC	CASSQAGSEQYF
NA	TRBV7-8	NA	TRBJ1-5	TGTGCCAGCAGCCCCCTCGGGGGAGGAAGTGGCAATCAGCCCCAGCATTTT	CASSPLGGGSGNQPQHF
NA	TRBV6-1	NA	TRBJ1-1	TGTGCCAGCAGTGACGCGATCACTGAAGCTTTCTTT	CASSDAITEAFF
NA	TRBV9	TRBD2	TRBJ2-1	TGTGCCAGCAGCGTAGGCCTCCCCGGCTCTAAAGCGGGAGAAGAGCAGTTCTTC	CASSVGLPGSKAGEEQFF
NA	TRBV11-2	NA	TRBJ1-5	TGTGCCAGCAGCTTAGCGCAGGGACAGCCCCAGCATTTT	CASSLAQGQPQHF
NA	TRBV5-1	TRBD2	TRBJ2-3	TGCGCCAGCAGCTGGGAGGGCCGTACAGATACGCAGTATTTT	CASSWEGRTDTQYF
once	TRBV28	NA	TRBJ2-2	TGTGCCAGCAGTTACCCCTTCTGGAGGTCCGGGGAGCTGTTTTTT	CASSYPFWRSGELFF
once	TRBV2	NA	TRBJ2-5	TGTGCCAGCAGCGAGGGGACCCAGTACTTC	CASSEGTQYF
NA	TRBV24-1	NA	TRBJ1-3	TGTGCCACCAGTGACGGGACTTTTGGAAACACCATATATTTT	CATSDGTFGNTIYF
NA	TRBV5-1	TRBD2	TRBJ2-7	TGCGCCAGCGGGCTAGCGGGGGGGACCTACGAGCAGTACTTC	CASGLAGGTYEQYF
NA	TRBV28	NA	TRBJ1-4	TGTGCCTGTGGTGGGGCTGGGGAAAAACTGTTTTTT	CACGGAGEKLFF
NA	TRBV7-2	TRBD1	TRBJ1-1	TGTGCCAGCAGCCAACCCGGGGACAGGGACCTACTACCCTCATATTTT	CASSQPGDRDLLPSYF
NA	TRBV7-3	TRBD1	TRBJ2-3	TGTGCCAGCAGCTTAGGGACAGGGAGTGGCACAGATACGCAGTATTTT	CASSLGTGSGTDTQYF
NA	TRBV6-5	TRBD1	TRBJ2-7	TGTGCCAGCAGTTACGAGACAGGGACCTACGAGCAGTACTTC	CASSYETGTYEQYF
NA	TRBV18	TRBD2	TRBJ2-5	TGTGCCAGCTCAAAAATGACTAGCCGAGAGACCCAGTACTTC	CASSKMTSRETQYF
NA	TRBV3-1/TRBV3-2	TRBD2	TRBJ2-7	TGTGCCAGCAGTCCGGGACTAGGGGCATACGAGCAGTACTTC	CASSPGLGAYEQYF
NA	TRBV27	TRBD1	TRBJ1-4	TGTGCCAGCAGTGCCAGGGGGGCAACTAATGAAAAACTGTTTTTT	CASSARGATNEKLFF
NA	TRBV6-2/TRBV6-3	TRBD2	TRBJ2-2	TGTGCCAGCAGCCTTACTAGCGGGAGGGCCCGCGGGGAGCTGTTTTTT	CASSLTSGRARGELFF
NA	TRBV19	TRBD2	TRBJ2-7	TGTGCCAGTAGTTCTCGGACTAGCGGGAATGGTCGCGAGCAGTACTTC	CASSSRTSGNGREQYF
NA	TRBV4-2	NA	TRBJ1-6	TGTGCCAGCAGCCAGGAGCCATCCGCACCCCTCCACTTT	CASSQEPSAPLHF
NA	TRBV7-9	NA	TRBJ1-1	TGTGCCAGCAGCTTAGACAGGGCAAAGGATGAAGCTTTCTTT	CASSLDRAKDEAFF
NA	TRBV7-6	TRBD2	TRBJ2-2	TGTGCCAGCAGTAGGACTAGCGGATTGAACACCGGGGAGCTGTTTTTT	CASSRTSGLNTGELFF
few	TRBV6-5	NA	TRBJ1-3	TGTGCCATTAGCTTTTCCTCTGGAAACACCATATATTTT	CAISFSSGNTIYF
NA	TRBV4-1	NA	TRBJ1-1	TGCGCCAGCAGCCATCTAGCGTCAGGCCCTATGAACACTGAAGCTTTCTTT	CASSHLASGPMNTEAFF
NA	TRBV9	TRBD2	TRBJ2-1	TGTGCCAGCAGCGCCCCCCGGGAGGCTTCCTACAATGAGCAGTTCTTC	CASSAPREASYNEQFF
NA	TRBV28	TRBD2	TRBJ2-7	TGTGCCACCCAAGGACTAGCGGGCTCCTACGAGCAGTACTTC	CATQGLAGSYEQYF
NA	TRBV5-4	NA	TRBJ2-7	TGTGCCAGCAGCTTGGGACAGGCAACCTACGAGCAGTACTTC	CASSLGQATYEQYF
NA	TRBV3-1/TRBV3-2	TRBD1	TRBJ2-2	TGTGCCACCTTGGACAGGTCCAACACCGGGGAGCTGTTTTTT	CATLDRSNTGELFF
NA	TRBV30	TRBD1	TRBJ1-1	TGTGCCTGGAGTCTCGGGACAGCTGAAGCTTTCTTT	CAWSLGTAEAFF
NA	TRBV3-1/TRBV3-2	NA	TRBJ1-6	TGTGCCAGCAGCCAAGACGGGGGTTCATATAATTCACCCCTCCACTTT	CASSQDGGSYNSPLHF
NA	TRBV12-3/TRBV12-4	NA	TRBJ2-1	TGTGCCAGCAGTCCACGACTCCGAGGGGAGCAGTTCTTC	CASSPRLRGEQFF
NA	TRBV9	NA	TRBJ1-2	TGTGCCAGCAGCGTAGGAGGACGTAGTAGGTCAGGGTATGGCTACACCTTC	CASSVGGRSRSGYGYTF
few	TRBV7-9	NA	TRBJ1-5	TGTGCCAGCAGCTCAGGACAGAGCCATCAGCCCCAGCATTTT	CASSSGQSHQPQHF
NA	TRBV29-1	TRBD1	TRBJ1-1	TGCAGCGTTGAACCGGGACAGGGTACTCGGGGGACAGTTAACACTGAAGCTTTCTTT	CSVEPGQGTRGTVNTEAFF
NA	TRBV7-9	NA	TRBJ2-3	TGTGCCAGCAGCTTAAGGGAGTCGAGCACAGATACGCAGTATTTT	CASSLRESSTDTQYF
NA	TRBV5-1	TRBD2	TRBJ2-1	TGCGCCAGCACTGAAACTAGCGGCCAGTACAATGAGCAGTTCTTC	CASTETSGQYNEQFF
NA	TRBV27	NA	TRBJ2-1	TGTGCCAGCAGTCAAGACTACCCTTCCTACAATGAGCAGTTCTTC	CASSQDYPSYNEQFF
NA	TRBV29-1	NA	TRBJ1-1	TGCAGCGTTGTACCGGGACATGGAGAAGCTTTCTTT	CSVVPGHGEAFF
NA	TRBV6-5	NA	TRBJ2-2	TGTGCCAGCACTGTCAGGGAGAACACCGGGGAGCTGTTTTTT	CASTVRENTGELFF
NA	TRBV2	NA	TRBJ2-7	TGTGCCAGCAGTGCCCCAAGACAGTCCTACGAGCAGTACTTC	CASSAPRQSYEQYF
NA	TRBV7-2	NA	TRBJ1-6	TGTGCCAGCAGCTTAGGTGCCGGGGACTCCTATAATTCACCCCTCCACTTT	CASSLGAGDSYNSPLHF
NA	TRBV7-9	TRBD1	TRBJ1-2	TGTGCCAGCAGCCTCGCCGGACAGGGACCAAGTGGCTACACCTTC	CASSLAGQGPSGYTF
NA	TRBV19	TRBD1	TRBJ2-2	TGTGCCAGTAGGGACAGGTCCTCGAACACCGGGGAGCTGTTTTTT	CASRDRSSNTGELFF
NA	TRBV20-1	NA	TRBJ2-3	TGCAGTGCTGAGGTGGATACGCAGTATTTT	CSAEVDTQYF
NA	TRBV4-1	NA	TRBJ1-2	TGCGCCAGCAGCCCCAACAGGGTTGGCTATGGCTACACCTTC	CASSPNRVGYGYTF
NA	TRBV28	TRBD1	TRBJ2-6	TGTGCCAGCAGGGGGGGACAGGCTGGGGCCAACGTCCTGACTTTC	CASRGGQAGANVLTF
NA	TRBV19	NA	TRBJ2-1	TGTGCCAGTAGTACGAAAGGAGGGACGGATGAGCAGTTCTTC	CASSTKGGTDEQFF
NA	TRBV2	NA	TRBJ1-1	TGTGCCAGCAGTGAAAAAGGAGACACTGAAGCTTTCTTT	CASSEKGDTEAFF
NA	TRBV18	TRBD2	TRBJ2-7	TGTGCCAGCTCACCCACTAGCGCTCTCTCCTACGAGCAGTACTTC	CASSPTSALSYEQYF
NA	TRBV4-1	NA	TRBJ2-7	TGCGCCAGCAGCCAAGAGGACCGGGGATACGAGCAGTACTTC	CASSQEDRGYEQYF
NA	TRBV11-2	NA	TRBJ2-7	TGTGCCAGCAGCTTAGATCGAGTGCAGTACTTC	CASSLDRVQYF
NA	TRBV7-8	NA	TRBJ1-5	TGTGCCAGCAGCCCACAGGGCACCCAGCCCCAGCATTTT	CASSPQGTQPQHF
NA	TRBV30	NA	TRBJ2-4	TGTGCCTGGAGTGTACATGGGGGCTTAGCCAAAAACATTCAGTACTTC	CAWSVHGGLAKNIQYF